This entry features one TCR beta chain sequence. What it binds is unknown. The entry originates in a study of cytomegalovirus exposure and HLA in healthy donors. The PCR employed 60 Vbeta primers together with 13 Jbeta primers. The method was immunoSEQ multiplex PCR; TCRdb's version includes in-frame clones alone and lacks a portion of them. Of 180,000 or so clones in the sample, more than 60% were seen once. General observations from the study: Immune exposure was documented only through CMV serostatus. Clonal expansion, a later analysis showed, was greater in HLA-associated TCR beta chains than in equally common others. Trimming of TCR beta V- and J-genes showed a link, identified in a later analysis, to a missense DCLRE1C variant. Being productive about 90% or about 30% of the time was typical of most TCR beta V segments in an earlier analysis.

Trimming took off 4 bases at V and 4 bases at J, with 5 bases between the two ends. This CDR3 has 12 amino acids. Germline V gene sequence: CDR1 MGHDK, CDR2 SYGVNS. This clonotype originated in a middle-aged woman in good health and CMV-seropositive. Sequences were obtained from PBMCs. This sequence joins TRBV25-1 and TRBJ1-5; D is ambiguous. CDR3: CASSGPNQPQHF. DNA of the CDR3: TGTGCCAGCAGTGGTCCAAATCAGCCCCAGCATTTT.